The 15 T cell receptor beta chains presented below share a single source sample, sequenced in a study of blood T cell repertoires in COVID-19 (TCRdb year 2020). The protocol used for the library was the immunoSEQ multiplex PCR assay. TCRdb obtained this table from immuneACCESS and retained in-frame rearrangements with V and J assigned. These tables miss some clones; where compared with another copy, unresolved V genes account for less than half of the shortfall, and the remainder is unexplained. The sample profile shows around 310,000 clones; 85% to 90% of them were found once. Clones ranked in the top ten supply over 8.5% of the sample. Sequences were obtained from PBMCs or T cells enriched from blood (not recorded which). The receptors shown here come from a woman aged 25 to 39 who had recovered from COVID-19.

The chain carries TRBV6-4 and TRBJ2-1; 7 nucleotides align to TRBD2. The CDR3 is 15 residues long. The germline CDR1 and CDR2 sequences are MRHNA and SNTAGT. Trimming removed 0 bases from V and 4 bases from J; junction bases left unmatched: 3. CDR3 amino acids: CASSDSQREYNEQFF. The CDR3 coding sequence is TGTGCCAGCAGTGACTCCCAGCGGGAATACAATGAGCAGTTCTTC.

The chain couples TRBV4-3 to TRBJ2-1; 10 nucleotides line up with TRBD2. V dropped 1 base and J dropped 10; count of bases not matched to a gene: 7. CDR3 length: 15 amino acids. CDR1 and CDR2 from the germline V gene are LGHNA and YSLEER. The CDR3 loop is CASSQVLAGDQEQFF. The CDR3 DNA follows: TGCGCCAGCAGCCAAGTGCTAGCGGGAGATCAAGAGCAGTTCTTC.

This chain joins TRBV29-1 and TRBJ2-1, with D perhaps TRBD2 (5 bases). Germline assignment: CDR1 SQVTM and CDR2 ANQGSEA. The length of the CDR3 is 15 residues. V lost 5 bases and J lost 1, with 15 bases in between. CDR3 sequence: CSVSGEGRSYNEQFF. The CDR3 DNA sequence: TGCAGCGTTTCAGGCGAGGGTAGGTCCTACAATGAGCAGTTCTTC.

The chain has TRBV7-9 and TRBJ2-1; 8 bases map to TRBD2. V trimming: 5 bases; J trimming: 2 bases; junction bases outside the gene matches: 8. The CDR3 has 16 amino acids. Germline V gene sequence: CDR1 SEHNR, CDR2 FQNEAQ (reference sequence). The CDR3: CASSPLAGTAYNEQFF. CDR3 bases: TGTGCCAGCAGCCCGCTAGCGGGTACCGCCTACAATGAGCAGTTCTTC.

The rearrangement uses TRBV4-2 and TRBJ2-1; D possibly corresponds to TRBD2 (6 bases). Trimming cost V 0 bases and J 8 bases, with 20 bases left between them. The germline V gene encodes CDR1 LGHNA and CDR2 YNFKEQ. The CDR3 is 17 residues long. In DNA form, the CDR3 reads TGTGCCAGCAGCCAAGACTCCTGGACTGGGGGGATTGATGAGCAGTTCTTC. Translation: CASSQDSWTGGIDEQFF.

V gene TRBV4-2 combines with J gene TRBJ2-1, with 14 nucleotides matching TRBD2. The junction had 7 bases not matched to a gene; V was cut back by 4 bases and J by 8 bases. The CDR3 contains 16 residues. The germline V gene encodes CDR1 LGHNA and CDR2 YNFKEQ. This chain's CDR3 is CASSPTSGRAGDEQFF. CDR3 sequence (DNA): TGTGCCAGCAGCCCGACTAGCGGGAGGGCCGGAGATGAGCAGTTCTTC.

The chain carries TRBV7-9 and TRBJ2-5; 10 bases agree with TRBD1. This CDR3 has 13 amino acids. Germline V gene sequence: CDR1 SEHNR, CDR2 FQNEAQ (reference sequence). V lost 4 bases and J lost 4; bases outside the gene matches: 0. CDR3 DNA sequence: TGTGCCAGCAGCTGGACAGGGGGAGAGACCCAGTACTTC. This translates into CASSWTGGETQYF.

This chain uses TRBV5-4 with TRBJ2-7; D possibly corresponds to TRBD1 (6 bases). The CDR3 extends over 13 amino acids. Germline assignment: CDR1 SGHNT and CDR2 YYREEE (reference sequence). Deletions cut 0 bases from V and 7 bases from J, with 11 bases between. The CDR3 nucleotides read TGTGCCAGCAGCTTGGACTTCACAGGGGAGCAGTACTTC. Protein sequence: CASSLDFTGEQYF.

This clone was seen a handful of times. The chain couples TRBV3-1 (or the pseudogene TRBV3-2) to TRBJ2-7; D possibly corresponds to TRBD2 (6 bases). The ends were cut back, 4 bases at V and 0 bases at J, with 10 bases in the middle. This CDR3 has 14 residues. Germline V gives CDR1 LGHDT, CDR2 YNNKEL (reference sequence). Here the CDR3 reads CASSPSSGSYEQYF. CDR3 nucleotide sequence: TGTGCCAGCAGCCCAAGTAGCGGCTCCTACGAGCAGTACTTC.

J is TRBJ2-6 and V is TRBV19, with TRBD1 as a possible D gene (5 bases). The germline CDR1 and CDR2 sequences are LNHDA and SQIVND (reference sequence). Trimming removed 6 bases at V and 0 bases at J, with 9 bases between. The CDR3 spans 15 residues. CDR3 loop: CASRAGFSGANVLTF. CDR3 DNA sequence: TGTGCCAGTAGGGCAGGGTTCTCTGGGGCCAACGTCCTGACTTTC.

The chain recombines TRBV3-1 (or the pseudogene TRBV3-2) with TRBJ1-1, with a weak D call TRBD1 (5 bases). The CDR3 spans 14 residues. Germline V gives CDR1 LGHDT, CDR2 YNNKEL (reference sequence). The ends were cut back, 3 bases at V and 10 bases at J, with 18 bases in the middle. The CDR3 nucleotides are TGTGCCAGCAGCCATCCAAACATGGGGCGCCGAGCTTTCTTT. Protein sequence: CASSHPNMGRRAFF.

For the CDR3, the DNA is TGTGCCAGCAGCTTAGGGAGGGCTCCGGATACGCAGTATTTT. Translating it yields CASSLGRAPDTQYF. The rearrangement uses TRBV7-9 and TRBJ2-3, with a weak D call TRBD2 (6 bases). This CDR3 is 14 amino acids long. Germline V gives CDR1 SEHNR, CDR2 FQNEAQ (reference sequence). V gave up 1 base and J gave up 6 bases, with 11 bases separating them.

The V gene is TRBV7-2, the J gene TRBJ2-5; D uncertain. CDR3 length: 13 amino acids. Germline V CDR1 and CDR2: SGHTA, FQGNSA. Trimming pared 2 bases from V and 9 bases from J, leaving 13 bases between. CDR3 residues: CASSLQRLAPQYF. The CDR3 nucleotides are TGTGCCAGCAGCTTACAGCGACTGGCCCCCCAGTACTTC.

This rearrangement joins TRBV24-1 to TRBJ2-3, with TRBD2 matching over 13 bases. The CDR3 totals 13 residues. Germline lookup yields CDR1 KGHDR and CDR2 SFDVKD. V trimming: 9 bases; J trimming: 5 bases; junction bases outside the gene matches: 1. The DNA of the CDR3 is TGTGCCACCGGGACTAGCGGGAAAGATACGCAGTATTTT. It encodes CATGTSGKDTQYF.

The chain joins TRBV27 to TRBJ2-1; 13 positions agree with TRBD2. Germline V lookup: CDR1 MNHEY, CDR2 SMNVEV (reference sequence). The V gene end was trimmed by 6 bases and the J gene end by 9 bases; junction bases not matched to a gene: 8. CDR3 length equals 15 residues. CDR3: CASSRGLAGVSEQFF. The CDR3 coding sequence is TGTGCCAGCAGCAGAGGACTAGCGGGAGTCAGTGAGCAGTTCTTC.